This passage covers 32 T cell receptor beta chains from one sample sequenced in a study of blood T cells in healthy people across ages. A second about 7 to 12 cycle PCR used barcoded and J-beta primers. TCRdb used MiXCR to reprocess the 5' RACE reads, holding one entry per CDR3 protein. The sample records roughly 680,000 distinct CDR3 sequences, over 40% being singletons. The sample comprised blood. These receptors originate from a woman older than 75 in good health.

This clonotype was observed many times. The genes are TRBV3-1 and TRBJ2-1, with 9 bases aligning to TRBD1. The CDR3 length is 16 residues. CDR1 and CDR2 from the germline V gene are LGHDT and YNNKEL (reference sequence). The J segment lost 1 base and the V segment lost 3 bases, leaving 4 bases of the junction unmatched. The CDR3 bases are TGTGCCAGCAGCCACTCGGACAGGGGATCCTACAATGAGCAGTTCTTC. Its protein product is CASSHSDRGSYNEQFF.

The chain recombines TRBV20-1 with TRBJ2-7, with D uncertain. Germline values: CDR1 DFQATT, CDR2 SNEGSKA (reference sequence). The length of the CDR3 is 11 residues. Deletions cut 6 bases from V and 10 bases from J, with 16 bases between. The CDR3 bases are TGCAGTGCCAAAGAGTCGGCAACCCAGTACTTC. Translating gives CSAKESATQYF.

The chain is built from TRBV12-3 or TRBV12-4 and TRBJ2-2; D possibly uses TRBD1 or TRBD2 (5 bases each). V gave up 4 bases and J gave up 1 base, with 16 bases separating them. CDR3 size: 17 residues. The CDR3 nucleotides read TGTGCCAGCAGTTGGACCTGGGGGAACCTGAACACCGGGGAGCTGTTTTTT. Its protein is CASSWTWGNLNTGELFF.

This clonotype came up a few times. The rearrangement uses TRBV27 and TRBJ2-7; D remains unclear. V lost 4 bases, J lost 3 bases, and 4 bases lay in between. The CDR3 contains 11 residues. Germline-derived CDR1 and CDR2 are MNHEY and SMNVEV (reference sequence). Here the CDR3 reads CASSWGYEQYF. For the CDR3, the DNA is TGTGCCAGCAGTTGGGGCTACGAGCAGTACTTC.

In regard to this clonotype: Being one base from a much bigger clone, this may be a read error. The rearrangement uses TRBV2 and TRBJ2-1; a weak D match, TRBD2 (5 bases). This CDR3 contains 15 residues. Germline V gives CDR1 SNHLY, CDR2 FYNNEI. The CDR3 region has the DNA TGTGCCAGCAGTGTCCGGGAAAGCTCCTACAATGTGCAGTTCTTC. This sequence encodes CASSVRESSYNVQFF.

This clonotype has a handful of counts. The chain carries TRBV20-1 and TRBJ2-2, with D unresolved. V dropped 2 bases and J dropped 2 bases, with 6 bases sitting between them. Looked up from germline, CDR1 is DFQATT and CDR2 is SNEGSKA (reference sequence). The CDR3 runs 13 residues. The CDR3 nucleotides read TGCAGTGCTAGACACATAAACACCGGGGAGCTGTTTTTT. The encoded protein is CSARHINTGELFF.

This chain links TRBV20-1 with TRBJ2-1, with 8 bases aligning to TRBD1. CDR3 length: 15 amino acids. V was clipped by 5 bases and J by 6 bases; unmatched bases: 12. Germline V gives CDR1 DFQATT, CDR2 SNEGSKA (reference sequence). The CDR3 here is CSAEYRGKISNEQFF. The CDR3 DNA sequence: TGCAGTGCTGAATACAGGGGGAAGATAAGCAATGAGCAGTTCTTC.

The chain is built from TRBV12-3 or TRBV12-4 and TRBJ2-1, with 8 bases fitting TRBD2. J was trimmed by 0 bases and V by 6 bases; bases with no gene match: 10. This CDR3 contains 17 residues. The CDR3 nucleotides read TGTGCCAGCAGGAGACGCCGCGGGGGGAGCTCCTACAATGAGCAGTTCTTC. Amino acid sequence: CASRRRRGGSSYNEQFF.

V usage is TRBV27 and J usage is TRBJ2-2, with a possible D match to TRBD2 (5 bases). The V gene's germline CDR1 is MNHEY and CDR2 SMNVEV (reference sequence). V dropped 3 bases and J dropped 7 bases, with 9 bases sitting between them. This CDR3 has 13 amino acids. The CDR3 nucleotides read TGTGCCAGCAGTTTGAGGGCCGGCGGGGAGCTGTTTTTT. Protein sequence: CASSLRAGGELFF.

This clonotype was recorded at least ten times. This chain connects TRBV9 to TRBJ2-7; TRBD1 aligns across 10 bases. The germline V gene has CDR1 SGDLS and CDR2 YYNGEE. The CDR3 is 16 amino acids. Trimming cost V 0 bases and J 2 bases; bases outside gene matches: 5. The CDR3 DNA is TGTGCCAGCAGCGTAGCTCGCGGACAGGGGGCCTACGAGCAGTACTTC. As protein: CASSVARGQGAYEQYF. Filled out from reference TRBV9 and TRBJ2-7, the complete variable domain reads DSGVTQTPKHLITATGQRVTLRCSPRSGDLSVYWYQQSLDQGLQFLIQYYNGEERAKGNILERFSAQQFPDLHSELNLSSLELGDSALYFCASSVARGQGAYEQYFGPGTRLTVT.

This clonotype appeared once. This may stem from a read error, because a much larger clone lies one nucleotide away. This sequence joins TRBV12-3 or TRBV12-4 and TRBJ1-2; D is possibly TRBD1 (6 bases). This CDR3 spans 16 amino acids. For the CDR3, the DNA is TGTGCCAGCAGCTACGATCCAGGGGCTTCAAGCTATGACTACACCTTC. It codes for CASSYDPGASSYDYTF.

The gene calls are TRBV2 and TRBJ2-7; maybe TRBD1 (6 bases). V lost 6 bases and J 9 bases, leaving 24 bases between the germline ends. In germline, CDR1 is SNHLY, CDR2 FYNNEI. The CDR3 runs to 15 residues. The DNA of the CDR3 is TGTGCCAGCAGCCTCACTCAATCGACAGGAACGTTGCAGTACTTC. Its protein product is CASSLTQSTGTLQYF.

The chain uses TRBV11-1 and TRBJ2-4; D is unclear. With the DNA end fitting TRBJ2-5 better, the J assignment may be wrong. The CDR3 has 13 amino acids. The germline V gene encodes CDR1 SGHAT and CDR2 FQDESV (reference sequence). CDR3 region: CASSLELHETQYF. Here the CDR3 DNA reads TGTGCCAGCAGCTTAGAACTTCACGAGACCCAGTACTTC.

This clonotype was seen at least ten times. This chain joins TRBV9 and TRBJ2-7, with D perhaps given as TRBD1 or TRBD2 (5 bases each). The germline V and J ends were trimmed by 2 bases and 3 bases, with 9 bases remaining between them. The CDR3 extends over 13 amino acids. The germline CDR1 and CDR2 sequences are SGDLS and YYNGEE. The CDR3 is CASSVGTSYEQYF. CDR3 in DNA: TGTGCCAGCAGCGTGGGGACCAGCTACGAGCAGTACTTC.

The chain joins TRBV3-1 to TRBJ2-1; D call uncertain. Trimming removed 3 bases at V and 6 bases at J, with 12 bases between. The CDR3 is made up of 14 amino acids. Germline-derived CDR1 and CDR2 are LGHDT and YNNKEL (reference sequence). CDR3 sequence: CASSQPGHFNEQFF. In DNA, the CDR3 is TGTGCCAGCAGCCAGCCGGGCCACTTCAATGAGCAGTTCTTC.

The rearrangement joins TRBV29-1 to TRBJ2-7, with D possibly TRBD2 on 6 matching bases. CDR3 size: 14 residues. Trimming shortened V by 3 bases and J by 7 bases, and 19 bases separated the two germline ends. Germline V lookup: CDR1 SQVTM, CDR2 ANQGSEA. CDR3 in DNA: TGCAGCGTTGAGCCGGAGGGCCCGTACAATGAGCAGTACTTC. It encodes CSVEPEGPYNEQYF.

The chain combines TRBV25-1 with TRBJ1-2; 10 bases align to TRBD1. From germline, CDR1 is MGHDK and CDR2 SYGVNS. V shed 3 bases and J 4 bases; nucleotides not matched to a gene: 8. The CDR3 has 16 amino acids. Here the CDR3 DNA reads TGTGCCAGCAGTGAGGCTAGACAGGGGGCGATCTATGGCTACACCTTC. Translated: CASSEARQGAIYGYTF.

The CDR3: CATSGDRGYQPQHF. The CDR3 coding sequence is TGTGCCACCAGCGGCGACAGGGGATATCAGCCCCAGCATTTT. The chain combines TRBV15 with TRBJ1-5, with TRBD1 matching 8 bases. V gave up 5 bases and J gave up 5 bases; unmatched junction bases: 5. The CDR3 length is 14 residues. From germline, CDR1 is LNHNV and CDR2 YYDKDF (reference sequence).

The genes are TRBV4-2 and TRBJ2-1; the match to TRBD2 covers 12 bases. V shed 8 bases and J 9 bases; nucleotides not matched to a gene: 5. Germline CDR1 and CDR2: LGHNA and YNFKEQ. The CDR3 spans 13 residues. CDR3 loop: CASQLAGGVEQFF. CDR3 DNA: TGTGCCAGCCAACTAGCGGGGGGTGTTGAGCAGTTCTTC.

The table lists this clonotype with many counts. The chain links TRBV20-1 to TRBJ2-4; 11 bases agree with TRBD2. The CDR3 is 16 amino acids. The trim removed 3 bases at V and 10 bases at J, leaving 14 bases unmatched. The germline V gene has CDR1 DFQATT and CDR2 SNEGSKA (reference sequence). The CDR3 nucleotides read TGCAGTGCTAGTCGTCTAGCGGGAGGACGCGGTGGAATTCAGTACTTC. Translation: CSASRLAGGRGGIQYF.

To note about this clonotype: A read error is possible here, since a much larger clone lies one base away. V usage is TRBV2 and J usage is TRBJ2-5; TRBD2 might be the D (5 bases). The DNA end favors TRBJ2-7, so the J call may be wrong. There are 12 residues in the CDR3. Per the germline V gene, CDR1 is SNHLY and CDR2 is FYNNEI. The CDR3 loop reads CASSGRDYEQYF. CDR3 bases: TGTGCCAGCAGTGGACGGGACTACGAGCAGTACTTC.

The chain is built from TRBV12-3 or TRBV12-4 and TRBJ2-7; 8 positions agree with TRBD2. The V segment lost 5 bases and the J segment 2 bases; nucleotides outside the gene matches: 2. The CDR3 length is 13 residues. The chain's CDR3 is CASSVTSAYEQYF. CDR3 DNA sequence: TGTGCCAGCAGTGTGACTAGCGCCTACGAGCAGTACTTC.

With respect to this clonotype: One base away lies a much larger clone, so this may be a sequencing read error. The chain links TRBV5-1 to TRBJ2-7; D is ambiguous. CDR1 and CDR2 from the germline V gene are SGHRS and YFSETQ. This CDR3 is 15 amino acids long. Trimming shortened V by 4 bases and J by 1 base, and 15 bases separated the two germline ends. The CDR3 spells CASSPGRLGSYEQYF. The CDR3 region has the DNA TGCGCCAGCAGCCCTGGACGCTTAGGATCCTACGAGCAGTACTTC.

The chain is built from TRBV7-2 and TRBJ2-5; 8 nucleotides match TRBD1. With 4 bases clipped from V and 1 base from J, the junction kept 5 bases outside the gene matches. The CDR3 runs to 15 residues. Per germline, CDR1 SGHTA and CDR2 FQGNSA. Written as DNA, the CDR3 is TGTGCCAGCAGCTACTACGGACAGGGCCAAGAGACCCAGTACTTC. It specifies CASSYYGQGQETQYF. Full variable domain (rest looked up from reference TRBV7-2 and TRBJ2-5): GAGVSQSPSNKVTEKGKDVELRCDPISGHTALYWYRQSLGQGLEFLIYFQGNSAPDKSGLPSDRFSAERTGGSVSTLTIQRTQQEDSAVYLCASSYYGQGQETQYFGPGTRLLVL.

This clonotype was picked up many times. The chain couples TRBV20-1 to TRBJ2-5, with 13 nucleotides matching TRBD2. V was pared by 3 bases and J by 4 bases, with 2 bases of the junction left unmatched. Germline assignment: CDR1 DFQATT and CDR2 SNEGSKA (reference sequence). The CDR3 consists of 14 residues. The DNA of the CDR3 is TGCAGTGCTAGTGGACTAGCGGGAGTAGAGACCCAGTACTTC. Translation gives CSASGLAGVETQYF.

CDR3 sequence (DNA): TGTGCCAGCAGTGGGGATCAAGAGACCCAGTACTTC. Residues: CASSGDQETQYF. The chain has TRBV2 and TRBJ2-5; D gene ambiguous. Trimming removed 4 bases at V and 2 bases at J, with 5 bases between. The CDR3 runs 12 residues. CDR1 and CDR2 from the germline V gene are SNHLY and FYNNEI.

For this clonotype: Possible read error: a much larger clone is one base away. This chain links TRBV6-5 with TRBJ2-1; TRBD2 agrees at 8 bases. The CDR3 has 14 amino acids. Germline CDR1 and CDR2: MNHEY and SVGAGI. The CDR3 loop reads CASRNGGATNKQFF. CDR3 bases: TGTGCCAGCAGAAACGGGGGGGCGACCAATAAGCAGTTCTTC.

This chain joins TRBV19 and TRBJ2-1; 15 bases are a match to TRBD2. Germline values: CDR1 LNHDA, CDR2 SQIVND (reference sequence). This CDR3 is 22 amino acids long. Germline trimming cut 3 bases from V and 1 base from J; bases unmatched to any gene: 16. Here the CDR3 reads CASSMLRTSGRAIRFSYNEQFF. The CDR3 nucleotides read TGTGCCAGTAGTATGCTGAGGACTAGCGGGAGGGCCATAAGGTTTTCCTACAATGAGCAGTTCTTC.

As concerns this clonotype: Since a much larger clone is just one base distant, this may be a read error. The DNA of the CDR3 is TGTACCAGCACCACCTTAGCGGGGGAGTACAATGAGCAGTTCTTC. Its protein product is CTSTTLAGEYNEQFF. This chain joins TRBV6-2 or TRBV6-3 and TRBJ2-1; 9 nucleotides line up with TRBD2. Germline V gene lookup returns CDR1 MNHEY and CDR2 SVGEGT. The CDR3 spans 15 residues.

The chain joins TRBV7-9 to TRBJ2-3, with 7 positions matching TRBD1. Germline loops: CDR1 SEHNR, CDR2 FQNEAQ (reference sequence). The CDR3 has 17 amino acids. With V trimmed by 5 bases and J by 4 bases, 15 bases remained unmatched. CDR3 nucleotide sequence: TGTGCCAGCAGCGGACGACGAAGGACAGGACGTTCAGATACGCAGTATTTT. This sequence encodes CASSGRRRTGRSDTQYF.

This clonotype turned up a few times. The CDR3 loop reads CASSQDGAAGELFF. The CDR3 nucleotides read TGTGCCAGCAGCCAAGACGGGGCGGCCGGGGAGCTGTTTTTT. The chain carries TRBV14 and TRBJ2-2; D may be TRBD1 or TRBD2 (5 bases each). The V gene's germline CDR1 is SGHDN and CDR2 FVKESK. V was pared by 0 bases and J by 6 bases, with 8 bases between. The CDR3 is 14 residues long.

In regard to this clonotype: A read error may explain this, as a much larger clone is one base away. The rearrangement uses TRBV6-2 or TRBV6-3 and TRBJ2-5; 11 positions agree with TRBD2. Losses at the gene ends were 6 bases for V and 3 bases for J; bases not matched to a gene: 9. The CDR3 contains 16 residues. CDR1 and CDR2 (germline): MNHEY, SVGEGT. The CDR3 spells CASRGLAEGFKETQYF. CDR3 nucleotides: TGTGCCAGCAGGGGACTAGCGGAAGGATTTAAAGAGACCCAGTACTTC.